This T cell receptor (beta chain) was identified during a study of blood T cell repertoires in COVID-19. Original handling: Nucleated cell number was recorded as an estimate derived from reference gene primer amplification. The data were produced by immunoSEQ multiplex PCR, yet TCRdb's version contains in-frame clones alone and is incomplete. The V and J calls and clone size are taken from that table; D and trimming were inferred from the DNA. Altogether almost 200,000 clones are present, around 85% being singletons, with the ten largest covering around 0.76%. This CDR3 comprises 15 residues. CDR1 is SGDLS, CDR2 YYNGEE, per germline. The ends were cut back, 3 bases at V and 3 bases at J, with 13 bases in the middle.

Sequences were obtained from peripheral blood. The chain links TRBV9 to TRBJ1-5; D is unresolved. The TCR sequence derives from a woman in her 70s with acute or convalescent COVID-19. The CDR3 loop reads CASSATTGNNQPQHF. The CDR3 region has the DNA TGTGCCAGCAGCGCCACAACGGGGAACAATCAGCCCCAGCATTTT. Filled out from reference TRBV9 and TRBJ1-5, the complete variable domain reads DSGVTQTPKHLITATGQRVTLRCSPRSGDLSVYWYQQSLDQGLQFLIQYYNGEERAKGNILERFSAQQFPDLHSELNLSSLELGDSALYFCASSATTGNNQPQHFGDGTRLSIL.